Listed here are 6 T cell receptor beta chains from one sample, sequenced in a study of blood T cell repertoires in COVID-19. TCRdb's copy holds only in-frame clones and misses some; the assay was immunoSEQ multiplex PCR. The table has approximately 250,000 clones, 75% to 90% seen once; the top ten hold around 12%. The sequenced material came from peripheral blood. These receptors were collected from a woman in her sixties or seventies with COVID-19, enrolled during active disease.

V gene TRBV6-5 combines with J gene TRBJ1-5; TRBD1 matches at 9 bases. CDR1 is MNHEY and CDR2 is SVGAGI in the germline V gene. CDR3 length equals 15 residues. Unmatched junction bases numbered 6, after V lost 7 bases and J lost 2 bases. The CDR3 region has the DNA TGTGCCAGCAAGGGGGACAGGGTAGGCAATCAGCCCCAGCATTTT. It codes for CASKGDRVGNQPQHF.

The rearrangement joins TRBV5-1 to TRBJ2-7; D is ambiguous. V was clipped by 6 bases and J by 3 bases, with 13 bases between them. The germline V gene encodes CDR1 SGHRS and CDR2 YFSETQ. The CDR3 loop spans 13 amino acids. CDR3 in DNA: TGCGCCAGCACCAGAGGCGGAGACTACGAGCAGTACTTC. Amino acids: CASTRGGDYEQYF.

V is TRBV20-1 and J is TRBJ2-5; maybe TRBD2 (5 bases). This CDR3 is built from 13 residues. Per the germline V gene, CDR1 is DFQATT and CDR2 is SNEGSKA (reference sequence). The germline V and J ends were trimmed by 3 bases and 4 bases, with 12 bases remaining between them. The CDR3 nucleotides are TGCAGTGCTAGTCGGGGATCAGGAGAGACCCAGTACTTC. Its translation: CSASRGSGETQYF.

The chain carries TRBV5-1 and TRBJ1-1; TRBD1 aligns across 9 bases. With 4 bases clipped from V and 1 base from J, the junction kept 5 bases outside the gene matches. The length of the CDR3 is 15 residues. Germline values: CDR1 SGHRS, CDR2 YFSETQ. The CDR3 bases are TGCGCCAGCAGCGGGGGACAGGGAAGGAACACTGAAGCTTTCTTT. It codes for CASSGGQGRNTEAFF. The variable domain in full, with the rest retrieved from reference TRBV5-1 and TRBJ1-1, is KAGVTQTPRYLIKTRGQQVTLSCSPISGHRSVSWYQQTPGQGLQFLFEYFSETQRNKGNFPGRFSGRQFSNSRSEMNVSTLELGDSALYLCASSGGQGRNTEAFFGQGTRLTVV.

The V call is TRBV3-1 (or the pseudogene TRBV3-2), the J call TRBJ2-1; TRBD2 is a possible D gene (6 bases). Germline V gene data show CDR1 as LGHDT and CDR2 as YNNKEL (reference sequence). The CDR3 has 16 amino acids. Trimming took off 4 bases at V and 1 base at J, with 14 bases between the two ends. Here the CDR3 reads CASSPRGKGSYNEQFF. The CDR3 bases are TGTGCCAGCAGCCCCCGCGGGAAGGGATCCTACAATGAGCAGTTCTTC.

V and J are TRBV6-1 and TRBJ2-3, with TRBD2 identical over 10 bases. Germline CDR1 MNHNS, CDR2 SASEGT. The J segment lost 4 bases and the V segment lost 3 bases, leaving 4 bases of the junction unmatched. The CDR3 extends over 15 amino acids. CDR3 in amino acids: CASSDKRGGPDTQYF. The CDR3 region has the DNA TGTGCCAGCAGTGACAAGCGGGGGGGCCCAGATACGCAGTATTTT.